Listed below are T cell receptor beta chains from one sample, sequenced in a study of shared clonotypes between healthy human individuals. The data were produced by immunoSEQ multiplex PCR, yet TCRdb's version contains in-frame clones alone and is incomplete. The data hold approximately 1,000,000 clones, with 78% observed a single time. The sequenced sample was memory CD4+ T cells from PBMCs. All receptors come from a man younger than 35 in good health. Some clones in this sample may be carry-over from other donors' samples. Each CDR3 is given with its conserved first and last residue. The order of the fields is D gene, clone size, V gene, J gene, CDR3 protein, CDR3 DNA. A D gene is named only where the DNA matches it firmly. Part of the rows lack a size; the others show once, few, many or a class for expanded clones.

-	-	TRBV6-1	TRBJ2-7	CASSADGTVSYEQYF	TGTGCCAGCAGCGCGGACGGAACAGTTTCCTACGAGCAGTACTTC
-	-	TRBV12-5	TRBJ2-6	CASGLVLSSWGGNVLTF	TGTGCTAGTGGTTTGGTATTGTCCAGCTGGGGCGGCAACGTCCTGACTTTC
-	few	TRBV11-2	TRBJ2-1	CASSQNRPGGEQFF	TGTGCCAGCAGCCAGAACCGACCCGGCGGTGAGCAGTTCTTC
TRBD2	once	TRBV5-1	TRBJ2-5	CASSFGTSGKARETQYF	TGCGCCAGCAGCTTCGGGACTAGCGGGAAGGCGAGGGAGACCCAGTACTTC
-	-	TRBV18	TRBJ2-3	CASSPSAGTDTQYF	TGTGCCAGCTCACCATCCGCAGGCACAGATACGCAGTATTTT
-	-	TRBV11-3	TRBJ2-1	CASSTVESSYNEQFF	TGTGCCAGCAGCACGGTGGAGAGCTCCTACAATGAGCAGTTCTTC
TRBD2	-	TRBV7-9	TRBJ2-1	CASSNAGTSGYNEQFF	TGTGCCAGCAGCAACGCCGGGACTAGCGGGTACAATGAGCAGTTCTTC
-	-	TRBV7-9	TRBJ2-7	CASSGNRDTSYEQYF	TGTGCCAGCAGCGGCAACCGGGACACCTCCTACGAGCAGTACTTC
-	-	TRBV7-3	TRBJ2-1	CASSLSGGNEQFF	TGTGCCAGCAGCTTAAGTGGGGGCAATGAGCAGTTCTTC
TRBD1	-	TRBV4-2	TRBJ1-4	CASSQDPAQAGGTNEKLFF	TGTGCCAGCAGCCAAGATCCCGCACAAGCAGGGGGCACTAATGAAAAACTGTTTTTT
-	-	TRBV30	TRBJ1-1	CAWSNRLNTEAFF	TGTGCCTGGAGTAACCGATTGAACACTGAAGCTTTCTTT
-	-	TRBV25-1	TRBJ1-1	CATGRGTEAFF	TGTGCAACCGGACGGGGCACTGAAGCTTTCTTT
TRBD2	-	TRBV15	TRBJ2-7	CATSSGRLAGANEQYF	TGTGCCACCAGCAGCGGTCGACTAGCGGGTGCGAACGAGCAGTACTTC
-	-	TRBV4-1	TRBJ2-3	CASSQVGFRLTDTQYF	TGCGCCAGCAGCCAAGTGGGGTTTAGACTCACAGATACGCAGTATTTT
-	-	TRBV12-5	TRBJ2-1	CASGLGIYEQFF	TGTGCTAGTGGTTTGGGAATCTATGAGCAGTTCTTC
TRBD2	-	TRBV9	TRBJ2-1	CASTLAGEPYNEQFF	TGTGCCAGCACACTAGCGGGCGAGCCATACAATGAGCAGTTCTTC
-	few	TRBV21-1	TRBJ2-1	CASHGGFF	TGTGCCAGCCATGGGGGGTTCTTC
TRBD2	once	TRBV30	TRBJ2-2	CAWSVGTSGNTGELFF	TGTGCCTGGAGTGTAGGGACTAGCGGCAACACCGGGGAGCTGTTTTTT